A single sample is the source of the 15 T cell receptor beta chains below, sequenced in a study of immune heterogeneity within non-small cell lung tumors. Multiplex PCR was performed with 32 V and 13 J primers, and it amplified TCR beta CDR3. TCRdb used MiXCR to reprocess the multiplex PCR reads, holding one entry per CDR3 protein. The data hold about 15,000 distinct CDR3 sequences, with less than 35% observed a single time. Bulk tumor genomic DNA served as template, at approximately 580 ng per sample. Far-apart biopsies, several per primary tumor, were taken during surgery. Patients underwent curative surgery for untreated, newly diagnosed non-small cell lung cancer. Sample: lung tumor tissue. Receptors originate from a middle-aged man with non-small cell lung cancer.

Concerning this clonotype itself: A much larger clone sits a single nucleotide away, making a read error possible. J is TRBJ2-7 and V is TRBV25-1; weak D call: TRBD2 (5 bases). CDR3 length: 15 amino acids. Trimming cost V 4 bases and J 6 bases, with 19 bases left between them. Germline assignment: CDR1 MGHDK and CDR2 SYGVNS. The CDR3 region has the DNA TGTGCCAGCAGTGCTAATGGACTTTTCTCGCGCGAGCAGTACTTC. This sequence encodes CASSANGLFSREQYF.

As concerns this clonotype: With a much larger clone just one base away, this may be a read error. The CDR3 protein is CASSLETQEALGGYTF. The DNA for the CDR3 is TGTGCCAGCTCACTAGAGACACAGGAAGCCTTGGGGGGCTACACCTTC. The rearrangement joins TRBV18 to TRBJ1-2; D is perhaps TRBD1 (5 bases). Germline loops: CDR1 KGHSH, CDR2 LQKENI. The length of the CDR3 is 16 residues. Trimming shortened V by 4 bases and J by 8 bases, and 23 bases separated the two germline ends.

This clonotype has at least ten counts. The V gene is TRBV9, the J gene TRBJ2-3; D possibly matches TRBD1 or TRBD2 (5 bases each). CDR1 is SGDLS, CDR2 YYNGEE, per germline. V was shortened by 1 base and J by 3 bases, with 15 bases between the two germline ends. This CDR3 contains 16 residues. CDR3: CASSVLTGTPTDTQYF. As DNA, the CDR3 is TGTGCCAGCAGCGTACTTACCGGGACCCCGACAGATACGCAGTATTTT.

The sample holds many counts of this clonotype. The chain combines TRBV10-3 with TRBJ2-2, with D perhaps matching TRBD2 (6 bases). With 3 bases removed from V and 1 base from J, the gap between germline ends came to 6 bases. The CDR3 is 14 amino acids. Germline V gene data show CDR1 as ENHRY and CDR2 as SYGVKD. The CDR3 region is CAISDSGNTGELFF. The CDR3 DNA follows: TGTGCCATCAGTGATAGCGGGAACACCGGGGAGCTGTTTTTT.

This clonotype was detected many times. V usage is TRBV30 and J usage is TRBJ1-6; 7 bases align to TRBD1. CDR1 is GTSNPN and CDR2 is SVGIG in the germline V gene (reference sequence). The V gene end was trimmed by 3 bases and the J gene end by 2 bases; junction bases not matched to a gene: 10. The CDR3 is 17 residues long. The CDR3: CAWSPKTGFAYNSPLHF. CDR3 bases: TGTGCCTGGAGCCCAAAGACAGGGTTCGCCTATAATTCACCCCTCCACTTT.

In its sample, this clonotype ranks as medium-sized (0.01 to 0.1%). The V and J genes are TRBV5-1 and TRBJ1-1; 8 bases map to TRBD1. The CDR3 spans 13 residues. Germline lookup yields CDR1 SGHRS and CDR2 YFSETQ. V lost 2 bases to trimming and J lost 7 bases; unmatched junction nucleotides: 4. The CDR3 spells CASSFQGAREAFF. CDR3 bases: TGCGCCAGCAGCTTCCAGGGGGCGCGTGAAGCTTTCTTT.

By share, this clonotype counts as medium-sized. This chain connects TRBV6-2 or TRBV6-3 to TRBJ1-5; tentatively, D is TRBD1 (5 bases). CDR1 is MNHEY, CDR2 SVGEGT, per germline. V lost 8 bases and J 3 bases, leaving 23 bases between the germline ends. The CDR3 consists of 17 residues. This chain's CDR3 is CASRNPDTTGNNQPQHF. CDR3 bases: TGTGCCAGCCGAAATCCGGATACAACAGGAAACAATCAGCCCCAGCATTTT.

In regard to this clonotype: A much larger clone is a single base away; this may be a read error. This sequence joins TRBV24-1 and TRBJ1-1; D is perhaps TRBD1 (5 bases). The CDR3 loop spans 13 amino acids. Trimming left V 7 bases short and J 4 bases short, with 12 bases between. Germline assignment: CDR1 KGHDR and CDR2 SFDVKD. The CDR3 is CATRDTGRTEAFF. The CDR3 DNA reads as TGTGCCACCAGGGATACAGGACGCACTGAAGCTTTCTTT.

Points on this clonotype: One end of the junction does not line up with germline, which may come from a read error. The CDR3 DNA reads as TGTGCCAGAAGCAAGGGGGCGCTAGGTGAGACCCAATACTTC. It encodes CARSKGALGETQYF. The V and J genes are TRBV5-6 and TRBJ2-5; TRBD1 matches 7 bases. The CDR3 spans 14 residues. Germline V lookup: CDR1 SGHDT, CDR2 YYEEEE.

In its sample, this clonotype is large. The chain carries TRBV12-3 or TRBV12-4 and TRBJ2-7, with 14 bases lining up with TRBD2. V dropped 5 bases and J dropped 6; count of bases not matched to a gene: 6. The CDR3 is made up of 15 amino acids. Here the CDR3 DNA reads TGTGCCAGCAGTCAGACTAGCGGGGGGGTGAGCGAGCAGTACTTC. Its protein product is CASSQTSGGVSEQYF.

This clonotype was observed many times. This chain uses TRBV5-4 with TRBJ1-6; D remains unclear. Germline values: CDR1 SGHNT, CDR2 YYREEE (reference sequence). This CDR3 is 15 amino acids long. V shed 1 base and J shed 5 bases, with 10 bases lying between them. CDR3 bases: TGTGCCAGCAGCTTGAGTGGCAGCAATAATTCACCCCTCCACTTT. Translation gives CASSLSGSNNSPLHF. Combining the CDR3 with reference TRBV5-4 and TRBJ1-6 gives the whole variable domain ETGVTQSPTHLIKTRGQQVTLRCSSQSGHNTVSWYQQALGQGPQFIFQYYREEENGRGNFPPRFSGLQFPNYSSELNVNALELDDSALYLCASSLSGSNNSPLHFGNGTRLTVT.

This clonotype was seen many times. The gene calls are TRBV30 and TRBJ2-1; D unresolved. Between the trimmed V and J ends, which lost 0 bases and 7 bases, there was a span of 7 bases. CDR1 and CDR2 (germline): GTSNPN, SVGIG (reference sequence). The CDR3 is 12 amino acids. As DNA, the CDR3 is TGTGCCTGGAGTGTTAGCCCAAATGAGCAGTTCTTC. As protein: CAWSVSPNEQFF.

The V and J genes are TRBV2 and TRBJ2-1; a weak D match, TRBD1 (6 bases). V was clipped by 9 bases and J by 8 bases, with 14 bases between them. The CDR3 runs 12 residues. Per germline, CDR1 SNHLY and CDR2 FYNNEI. CDR3 in amino acids: CARRDGQYEQFF. The CDR3 DNA is TGTGCCAGAAGGGATGGACAGTATGAGCAGTTCTTC.

Remarks on this clonotype: It may be a read error: a sequence one base away is much more abundant. The chain uses TRBV9 and TRBJ2-7; D not certain. CDR3 size: 11 residues. Trimming pared 8 bases from V and 4 bases from J, leaving 10 bases between. The germline gives CDR1 SGDLS, CDR2 YYNGEE. Here the CDR3 reads CARSRGYEQYF. As DNA, the CDR3 is TGTGCCAGAAGCCGCGGATACGAGCAGTACTTC.

This clonotype is classed as medium-sized (0.01 to 0.1%). The rearrangement uses TRBV6-5 and TRBJ1-3, with 9 bases that match TRBD1. Per the germline V gene, CDR1 is MNHEY and CDR2 is SVGAGI. Trimming took 0 bases from V and 4 from J; bases not matched to a gene: 4. This CDR3 region has 16 residues. The CDR3 reads CASSYSTQGAGNTIYF. The CDR3 region has the DNA TGTGCCAGCAGTTACTCGACACAGGGGGCAGGAAACACCATATATTTT.